This TCR beta chain derives from a study of identical twins. TCRdb ran MiXCR on the 5' RACE reads and lists one entry per CDR3 protein. Among roughly 200,000 distinct CDR3 sequences, around a sixth were seen once, and the ten largest hold around two fifths. Whole-study findings and limits: Beta out-of-frame twin sharing showed a weaker excess.

Remarks on this clonotype: Antigen: not known.

Germline CDR1 KGHSH, CDR2 LQKENI. V lost 2 bases and J lost 7, with 14 bases in between. The CDR3 is made up of 14 amino acids. This same sample was also taken into another study, of T cells expressing NK-cell markers. This second study notes: Where several donors were concerned, these clonotypes also led the CD3+CD56-NKG2C+ fraction.

The receptor comes from a woman between 18 and 29 years old in good health. This chain joins TRBV18 and TRBJ2-5, with D unresolved. Sequences were obtained from CD8+ T cells sorted from blood. In nucleotides, the CDR3 is TGTGCCAGCTCACCATTCGGACCAGTATGGACCCAGTACTTC. Translating gives CASSPFGPVWTQYF.